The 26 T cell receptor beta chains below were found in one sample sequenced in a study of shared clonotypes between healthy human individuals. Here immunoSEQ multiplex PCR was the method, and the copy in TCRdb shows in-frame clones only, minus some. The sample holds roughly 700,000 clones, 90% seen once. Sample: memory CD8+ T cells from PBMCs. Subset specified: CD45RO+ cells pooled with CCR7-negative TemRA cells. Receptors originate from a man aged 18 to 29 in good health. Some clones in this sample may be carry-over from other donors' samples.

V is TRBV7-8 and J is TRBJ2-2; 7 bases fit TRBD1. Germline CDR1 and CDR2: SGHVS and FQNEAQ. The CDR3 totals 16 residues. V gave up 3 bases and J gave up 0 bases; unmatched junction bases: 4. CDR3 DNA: TGTGCCAGCAGCTTCATACAGGGGACGAACACCGGGGAGCTGTTTTTT. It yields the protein CASSFIQGTNTGELFF. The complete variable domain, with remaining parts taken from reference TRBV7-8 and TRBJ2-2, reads GAGVSQSPRYKVAKRGQDVALRCDPISGHVSLFWYQQALGQGPEFLTYFQNEAQLDKSGLPSDRFFAERPEGSVSTLKIQRTQQEDSAVYLCASSFIQGTNTGELFFGEGSRLTVL.

The CDR3 DNA reads TGTGCCAGCAGTCCTAGACTTCTCCCCTACGAGCAGTACTTC. Translated, it gives CASSPRLLPYEQYF. The chain carries TRBV28 and TRBJ2-7; D uncertain. This CDR3 spans 14 amino acids. CDR1 is MDHEN and CDR2 is SYDVKM in the germline V gene. Between the trimmed V and J ends, which lost 5 bases and 2 bases, there was a span of 13 bases.

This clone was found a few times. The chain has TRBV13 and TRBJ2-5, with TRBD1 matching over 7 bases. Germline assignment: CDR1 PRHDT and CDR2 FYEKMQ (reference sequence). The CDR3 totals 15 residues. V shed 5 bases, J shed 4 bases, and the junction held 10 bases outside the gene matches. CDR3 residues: CASSAKTGFRETQYF. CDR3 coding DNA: TGTGCCAGCAGCGCAAAGACAGGGTTCAGAGAGACCCAGTACTTC.

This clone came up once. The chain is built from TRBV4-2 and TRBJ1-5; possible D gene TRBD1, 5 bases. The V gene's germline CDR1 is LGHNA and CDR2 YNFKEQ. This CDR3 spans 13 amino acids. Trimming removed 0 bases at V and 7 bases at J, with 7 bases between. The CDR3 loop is CASSQDGAQPQHF. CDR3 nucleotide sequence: TGTGCCAGCAGCCAAGACGGGGCCCAGCCCCAGCATTTT.

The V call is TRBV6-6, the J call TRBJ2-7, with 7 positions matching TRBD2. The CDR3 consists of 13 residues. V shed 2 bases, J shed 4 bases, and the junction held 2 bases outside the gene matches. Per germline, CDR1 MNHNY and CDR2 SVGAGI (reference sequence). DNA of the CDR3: TGTGCCAGCAGTTACAGGGACTATTACGAGCAGTACTTC. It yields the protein CASSYRDYYEQYF.

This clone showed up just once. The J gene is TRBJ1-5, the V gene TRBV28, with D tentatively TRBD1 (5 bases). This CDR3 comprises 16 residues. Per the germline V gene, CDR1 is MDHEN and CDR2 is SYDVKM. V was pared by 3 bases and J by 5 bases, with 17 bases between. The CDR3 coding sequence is TGTGCCAGCAGTTTTATGGACAATTCAGGCTATCAGCCCCAGCATTTT. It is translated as CASSFMDNSGYQPQHF.

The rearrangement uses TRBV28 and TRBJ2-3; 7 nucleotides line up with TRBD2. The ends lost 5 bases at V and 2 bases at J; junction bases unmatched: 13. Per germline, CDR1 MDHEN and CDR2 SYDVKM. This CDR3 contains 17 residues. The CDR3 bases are TGTGCCAGCAGTCCCTTGGGTAGCGGGCGAATCACAGATACGCAGTATTTT. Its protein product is CASSPLGSGRITDTQYF.

This chain's CDR3 is CASSLTSGTTYEQYF. The CDR3 bases are TGTGCCAGCAGCCTCACTAGCGGGACAACCTACGAGCAGTACTTC. The rearrangement links TRBV13 to TRBJ2-7; 10 bases match TRBD2. The V gene's germline CDR1 is PRHDT and CDR2 FYEKMQ (reference sequence). The CDR3 covers 15 residues. V shed 5 bases and J 2 bases; nucleotides not matched to a gene: 6.

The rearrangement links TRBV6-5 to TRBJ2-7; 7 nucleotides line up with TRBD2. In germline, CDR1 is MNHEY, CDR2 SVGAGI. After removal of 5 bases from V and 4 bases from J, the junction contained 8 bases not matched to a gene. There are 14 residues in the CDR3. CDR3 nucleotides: TGTGCCAGCAGTAACGGACTAGGAGTGTACGAGCAGTACTTC. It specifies CASSNGLGVYEQYF.

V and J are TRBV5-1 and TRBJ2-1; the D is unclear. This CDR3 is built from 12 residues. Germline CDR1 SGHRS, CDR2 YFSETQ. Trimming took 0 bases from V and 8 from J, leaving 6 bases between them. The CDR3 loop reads CASSLEIYEQFF. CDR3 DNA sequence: TGCGCCAGCAGCTTGGAAATATATGAGCAGTTCTTC. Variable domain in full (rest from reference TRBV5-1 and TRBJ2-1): KAGVTQTPRYLIKTRGQQVTLSCSPISGHRSVSWYQQTPGQGLQFLFEYFSETQRNKGNFPGRFSGRQFSNSRSEMNVSTLELGDSALYLCASSLEIYEQFFGPGTRLTVL.

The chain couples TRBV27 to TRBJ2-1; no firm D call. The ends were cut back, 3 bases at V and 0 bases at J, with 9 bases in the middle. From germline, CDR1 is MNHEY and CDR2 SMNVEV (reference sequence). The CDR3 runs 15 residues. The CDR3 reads CASSFSPSSYNEQFF. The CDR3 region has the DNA TGTGCCAGCAGTTTCTCCCCTTCCTCCTACAATGAGCAGTTCTTC.

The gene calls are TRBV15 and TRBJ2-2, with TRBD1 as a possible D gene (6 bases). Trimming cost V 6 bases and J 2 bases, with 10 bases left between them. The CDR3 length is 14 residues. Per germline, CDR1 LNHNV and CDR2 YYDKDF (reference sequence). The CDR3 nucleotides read TGTGCCACCAGTGGGACACTCAACACCGGGGAGCTGTTTTTT. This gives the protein CATSGTLNTGELFF.

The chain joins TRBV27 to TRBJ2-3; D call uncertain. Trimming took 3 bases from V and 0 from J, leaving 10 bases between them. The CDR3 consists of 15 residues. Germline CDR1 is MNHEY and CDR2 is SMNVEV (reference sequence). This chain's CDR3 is CASSFRLTSTDTQYF. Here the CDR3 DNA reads TGTGCCAGCAGTTTTCGCCTGACTAGCACAGATACGCAGTATTTT.

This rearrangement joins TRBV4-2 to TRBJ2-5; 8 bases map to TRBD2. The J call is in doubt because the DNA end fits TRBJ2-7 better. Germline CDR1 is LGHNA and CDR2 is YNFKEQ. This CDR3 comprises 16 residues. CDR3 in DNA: TGTGCCAGCAGCCAAGTACTCACTAGCGGCTCCTACGAGCAGTACTTC. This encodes CASSQVLTSGSYEQYF.

CDR3 nucleotides: TGCGCCAGCAGCCCTTCGGACAGGTCCACCTACGAGCAGTACTTC. Encoded protein: CASSPSDRSTYEQYF. The genes are TRBV4-1 and TRBJ2-7; the match to TRBD1 covers 7 bases. The germline gives CDR1 MGHRA, CDR2 YSYEKL. The trim removed 4 bases at V and 2 bases at J, leaving 8 bases unmatched. CDR3 length: 15 amino acids.

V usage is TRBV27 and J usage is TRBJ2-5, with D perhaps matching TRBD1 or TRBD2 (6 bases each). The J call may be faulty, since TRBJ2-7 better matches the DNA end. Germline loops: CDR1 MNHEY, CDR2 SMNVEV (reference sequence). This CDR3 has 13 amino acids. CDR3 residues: CASSNRGRHEQYF. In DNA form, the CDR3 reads TGTGCCAGCAGCAACCGGGGGCGTCACGAGCAGTACTTC.

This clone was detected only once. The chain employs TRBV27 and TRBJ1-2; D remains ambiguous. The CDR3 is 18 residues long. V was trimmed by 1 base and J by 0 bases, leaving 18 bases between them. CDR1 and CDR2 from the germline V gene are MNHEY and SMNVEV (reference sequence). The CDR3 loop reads CASSLLSPTAATNYGYTF. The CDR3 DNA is TGTGCCAGCAGTTTATTGTCCCCGACGGCCGCTACTAACTATGGCTACACCTTC.

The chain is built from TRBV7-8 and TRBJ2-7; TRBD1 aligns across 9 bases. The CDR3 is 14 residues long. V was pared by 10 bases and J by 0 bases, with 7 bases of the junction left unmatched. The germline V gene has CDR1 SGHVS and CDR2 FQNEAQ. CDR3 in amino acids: CATGPGQGSYEQYF. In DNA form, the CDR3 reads TGTGCCACCGGCCCGGGACAGGGCTCCTACGAGCAGTACTTC.

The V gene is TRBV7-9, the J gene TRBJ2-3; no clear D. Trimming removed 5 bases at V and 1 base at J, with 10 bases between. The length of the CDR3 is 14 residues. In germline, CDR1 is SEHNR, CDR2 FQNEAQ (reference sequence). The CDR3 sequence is CASSNSSRTDTQYF. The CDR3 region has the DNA TGTGCCAGCAGCAATTCGTCTCGCACAGATACGCAGTATTTT.

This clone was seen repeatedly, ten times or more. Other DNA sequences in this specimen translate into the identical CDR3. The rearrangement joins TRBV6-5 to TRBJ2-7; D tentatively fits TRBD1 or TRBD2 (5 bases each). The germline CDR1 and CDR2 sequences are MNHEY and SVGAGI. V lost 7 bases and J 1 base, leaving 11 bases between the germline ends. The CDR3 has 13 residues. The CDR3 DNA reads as TGTGCCAGCACGTCGGGGACGTCCTACGAGCAGTACTTC. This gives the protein CASTSGTSYEQYF.

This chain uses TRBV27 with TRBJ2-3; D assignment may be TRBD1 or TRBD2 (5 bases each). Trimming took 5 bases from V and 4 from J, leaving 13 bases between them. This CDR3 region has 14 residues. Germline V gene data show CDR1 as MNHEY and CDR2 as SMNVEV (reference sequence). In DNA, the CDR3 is TGTGCCAGCAGTCCGGTCCGGGGCGCAGATACGCAGTATTTT. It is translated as CASSPVRGADTQYF.

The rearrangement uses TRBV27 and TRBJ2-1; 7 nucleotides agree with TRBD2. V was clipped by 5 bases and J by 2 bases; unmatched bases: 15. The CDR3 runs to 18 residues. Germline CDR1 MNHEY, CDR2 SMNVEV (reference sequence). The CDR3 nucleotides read TGTGCCAGCAGTAGGTTATGGACCGCGGGAGTAGCCTACAATGAGCAGTTCTTC. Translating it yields CASSRLWTAGVAYNEQFF.

The CDR3 is CASSLKRTGGRTEAFF. The DNA of the CDR3 is TGTGCCAGCAGTTTAAAGCGGACAGGGGGCAGGACTGAAGCTTTCTTT. The chain combines TRBV28 with TRBJ1-1, with 11 bases matching TRBD1. J lost 5 bases, V lost 2 bases, and 7 bases had no gene match. CDR1 and CDR2 (germline): MDHEN, SYDVKM. The CDR3 loop spans 16 amino acids. The full variable domain, rest sourced from reference TRBV28 and TRBJ1-1, is DVKVTQSSRYLVKRTGEKVFLECVQDMDHENMFWYRQDPGLGLRLIYFSYDVKMKEKGDIPEGYSVSREKKERFSLILESASTNQTSMYLCASSLKRTGGRTEAFFGQGTRLTVV.

CDR3 protein: CAISYDLRAGLSGANVLTF. The CDR3 DNA reads as TGTGCCATCAGCTATGATCTCCGGGCAGGGCTATCTGGGGCCAACGTCCTGACTTTC. This chain links TRBV10-3 with TRBJ2-6; the D gene is possibly TRBD1 (5 bases). Between the trimmed V and J ends, which lost 6 bases and 1 base, there was a span of 22 bases. In germline, CDR1 is ENHRY, CDR2 SYGVKD. This CDR3 region has 19 residues.

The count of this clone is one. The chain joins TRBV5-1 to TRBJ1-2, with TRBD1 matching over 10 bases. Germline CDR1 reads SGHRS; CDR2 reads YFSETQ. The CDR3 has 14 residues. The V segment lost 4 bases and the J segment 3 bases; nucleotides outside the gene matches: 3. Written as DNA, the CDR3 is TGCGCCAGCAGCCCGGGACAGGGGTACTATGGCTACACCTTC. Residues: CASSPGQGYYGYTF.

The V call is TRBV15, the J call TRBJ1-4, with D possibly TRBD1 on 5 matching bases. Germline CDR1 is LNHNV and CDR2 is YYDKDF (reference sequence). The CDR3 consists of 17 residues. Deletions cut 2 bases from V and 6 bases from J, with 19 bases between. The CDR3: CATSRRPFRAEDEKLFF. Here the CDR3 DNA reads TGTGCCACCAGCAGACGTCCTTTCAGGGCGGAAGATGAAAAACTGTTTTTT.